This TCR beta chain was identified in a study of cytomegalovirus exposure and HLA in healthy donors. Across the whole study: Approximately 85 million unique TCRs from HLA-typed donors were held in an early release of data. Overall study results and limits: A previous analysis found most TCR beta V segments productive roughly 87% or roughly 30% of the time.

The germline CDR1 and CDR2 sequences are LNHDA and SQIVND (reference sequence). V lost 7 bases and J 6 bases, leaving 15 bases between the germline ends. The CDR3 is made up of 13 amino acids. PCR used 60 Vbeta primers and 13 Jbeta primers. Using immunoSEQ multiplex PCR, the repertoire was profiled, and TCRdb retains in-frame clones only, with some absent. This repertoire includes fewer than 200,000 clones. Details on this clone: The antigen remains unidentified.

Sequenced sample: PBMCs. The gene calls are TRBV19 and TRBJ1-2; maybe TRBD1 (6 bases). The sequence derives from a woman aged 55 to 70 in good health and CMV-seronegative. CDR3 amino acids: CASNLQGKNGYTF. CDR3 coding DNA: TGTGCCAGTAATCTACAGGGAAAGAATGGCTACACCTTC.